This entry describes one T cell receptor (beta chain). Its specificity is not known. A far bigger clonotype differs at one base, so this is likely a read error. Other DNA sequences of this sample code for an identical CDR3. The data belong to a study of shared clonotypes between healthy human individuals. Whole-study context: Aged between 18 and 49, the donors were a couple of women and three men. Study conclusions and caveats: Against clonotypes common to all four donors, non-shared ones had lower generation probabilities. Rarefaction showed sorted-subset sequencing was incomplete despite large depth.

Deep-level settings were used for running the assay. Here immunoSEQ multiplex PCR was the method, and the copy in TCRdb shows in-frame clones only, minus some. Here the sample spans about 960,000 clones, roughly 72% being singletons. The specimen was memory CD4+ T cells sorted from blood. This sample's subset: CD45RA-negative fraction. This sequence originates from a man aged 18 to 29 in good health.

CDR3 loop: CASRGQANTGELFF. CDR3 bases: TGCGCCTCCAGAGGACAGGCGAACACCGGGGAGCTGTTTTTT. The V gene is TRBV30, the J gene TRBJ2-2; TRBD1 matches 7 bases. CDR1 and CDR2 (germline): GTSNPN, SVGIG (reference sequence). This CDR3 is built from 14 residues.